Below, one T cell receptor (beta chain) is given with its context. CDR3 length: 15 residues. Germline lookup yields CDR1 SGHDN and CDR2 FVKESK. Trimming removed 0 bases at V and 3 bases at J, with 11 bases between. As processed by the authors: Nucleated cell counts were estimated from reference gene primer amplification. Repertoires were generated with immunoSEQ multiplex PCR, while TCRdb's copy carries only in-frame clones and drops some. V, J and clone size derive from that table, while D and trimming were established from the DNA sequence. The sample lists roughly 130,000 clones, roughly three quarters occurring once. The data were taken from a study of blood T cell repertoires in COVID-19. Overall study: From the United States, Italy and Spain came samples of acute and convalescent COVID-19. Sources were T cells, B-cell-depleted T cells, or PBMCs; the material itself was cDNA or gDNA.

Followed over time, Seattle patients had been enrolled while infection was active. This receptor was obtained from a woman aged 70 to 79 with COVID-19, enrolled during active disease. Specimen: peripheral blood. The chain is built from TRBV14 and TRBJ1-2; tentative D call: TRBD1 (5 bases). The chain's CDR3 is CASSQDQGRHYGYTF. The CDR3, as DNA: TGTGCCAGCAGCCAAGATCAGGGCAGGCACTATGGCTACACCTTC. The full variable domain, with the rest looked up from reference TRBV14 and TRBJ1-2, is EAGVTQFPSHSVIEKGQTVTLRCDPISGHDNLYWYRRVMGKEIKFLLHFVKESKQDESGMPNNRFLAERTGGTYSTLKVQPAELEDSGVYFCASSQDQGRHYGYTFGSGTRLTVV.